Listed here are 10 T cell receptor beta chains from one sample, sequenced in a study of blood T cell repertoires in COVID-19. The protocol was immunoSEQ multiplex PCR, while the TCRdb copy is restricted to in-frame clones and leaves out a portion. The profile covers around 260,000 clones, with approximately 83% appearing a single time and more than 4% taken by the ten largest. The sequenced sample was PBMCs or T cells enriched from blood (not recorded which). All receptors come from a woman in her twenties or thirties who had recovered from COVID-19.

This chain connects TRBV11-3 to TRBJ2-5; tentative D call: TRBD2 (6 bases). The CDR3 runs 14 residues. Trimming shortened V by 8 bases and J by 7 bases, and 20 bases separated the two germline ends. Looked up from germline, CDR1 is SGHNT and CDR2 is YENEEA. In DNA form, the CDR3 reads TGTGCCAGCGCCCTGGAGGGAGTTGGCGGGACCCAGTACTTC. Translated: CASALEGVGGTQYF.

The CDR3 loop reads CATSRGAVPEKLFF. CDR3 DNA sequence: TGTGCCACCAGCAGAGGTGCAGTCCCGGAAAAACTGTTTTTT. J is TRBJ1-4 and V is TRBV15; D call uncertain. CDR1 is LNHNV, CDR2 YYDKDF, per germline (reference sequence). The CDR3 has 14 amino acids. V gave up 1 base and J gave up 8 bases, with 11 bases separating them.

V usage is TRBV15 and J usage is TRBJ1-2; no clear D. The germline V gene encodes CDR1 LNHNV and CDR2 YYDKDF (reference sequence). This CDR3 region has 14 residues. The ends were cut back, 1 base at V and 6 bases at J, with 12 bases in the middle. This chain's CDR3 is CATSRGESTDGYTF. DNA for the CDR3: TGTGCCACCAGCAGAGGGGAGAGTACGGATGGCTACACCTTC.

V gene TRBV28 combines with J gene TRBJ1-4, with D maybe TRBD1 (5 bases). Trimming took 6 bases from V and 0 from J, leaving 17 bases between them. The CDR3 runs 17 residues. The germline gives CDR1 MDHEN, CDR2 SYDVKM. DNA of the CDR3: TGTGCCAGCAGCCTCGGAGGGGCCGAGGCAACTAATGAAAAACTGTTTTTT. Its translation: CASSLGGAEATNEKLFF.

J is TRBJ1-5 and V is TRBV28; maybe TRBD1 (5 bases). V dropped 7 bases and J dropped 2 bases, with 27 bases sitting between them. The CDR3 consists of 19 residues. The germline V gene encodes CDR1 MDHEN and CDR2 SYDVKM. The CDR3 DNA reads TGTGCCAGCATGCTCACGGGGGACCGGGCCTTCTGGGGCAATCAGCCCCAGCATTTT. As protein: CASMLTGDRAFWGNQPQHF.

This chain uses TRBV4-1 with TRBJ2-7, with 10 bases identical to TRBD1. The germline V gene has CDR1 MGHRA and CDR2 YSYEKL. The CDR3 contains 14 residues. V lost 3 bases to trimming and J lost 5 bases; unmatched junction nucleotides: 4. The CDR3 nucleotides read TGCGCCAGCAGCCACCGGGACAGGGGCGACGAGCAGTACTTC. This sequence encodes CASSHRDRGDEQYF.

The chain carries TRBV9 and TRBJ1-1; D remains ambiguous. The CDR3 contains 15 residues. V was pared by 1 base and J by 5 bases, with 15 bases between. CDR1 and CDR2 (germline): SGDLS, YYNGEE. CDR3 DNA sequence: TGTGCCAGCAGCGTATCGGAGGGTTCTTGGACTGAAGCTTTCTTT. It translates to CASSVSEGSWTEAFF.

This chain uses TRBV10-3 with TRBJ1-4; possible D gene TRBD1, 5 bases. Germline CDR1 is ENHRY and CDR2 is SYGVKD. This CDR3 comprises 15 residues. With 2 bases removed from V and 8 bases from J, the gap between germline ends came to 15 bases. The CDR3 DNA is TGTGCCATCAGTGAGAGCGGGGGGACGGGGGAAAAACTGTTTTTT. Translation: CAISESGGTGEKLFF.

The chain employs TRBV27 and TRBJ2-5; 10 bases agree with TRBD1. The CDR3 covers 16 residues. Germline CDR1 reads MNHEY; CDR2 reads SMNVEV (reference sequence). With V trimmed by 6 bases and J by 2 bases, 9 bases remained unmatched. In nucleotides, the CDR3 is TGTGCCAGCAGCAATGACAGGGGGCATCGGCAAGAGACCCAGTACTTC. Translated: CASSNDRGHRQETQYF.

The chain combines TRBV28 with TRBJ1-4; 7 bases agree with TRBD1. Looked up from germline, CDR1 is MDHEN and CDR2 is SYDVKM. CDR3 length: 16 amino acids. The V segment lost 6 bases and the J segment 1 base; nucleotides outside the gene matches: 8. CDR3 DNA sequence: TGTGCCAGCAGGACCGGGACAGCTCGAACTAATGAAAAACTGTTTTTT. Translating it yields CASRTGTARTNEKLFF.